This T cell receptor beta chain was retrieved from a study of Graves' ophthalmopathy and Graves' hyperthyroidism. RNA transcripts were the template, and TCR beta CDR3 regions were amplified from them. RT-PCR was first run with HTBI primers, then multiplex PCR in a second round. TCRdb reanalysed the multiplex PCR reads using MiXCR and keeps one entry per CDR3 protein. The sample gives hundreds of thousands of distinct CDR3 sequences, about 24% of which show up once; roughly 7.4% is in the top ten. Cases classed as stable hyperthyroidism had no ophthalmopathy within 18 months of follow-up. The receptor comes from a woman aged 18-30 years with stable Graves' hyperthyroidism. Some clones in this sample may be carry-over from other donors' samples. The sequencing input was peripheral blood.

The CDR3 region is CASSLLTGGDYEQYF. CDR3 nucleotide sequence: TGTGCCAGCAGTCTATTAACAGGGGGCGACTACGAGCAGTACTTC. The gene calls are TRBV6-1 and TRBJ2-7, with TRBD1 matching over 9 bases. The germline V gene has CDR1 MNHNS and CDR2 SASEGT. V lost 5 bases to trimming and J lost 3 bases; unmatched junction nucleotides: 8. The CDR3 contains 15 residues.